The sequence of this TCR beta chain was determined in a study of cytotoxic CD8 clonotypes in ibrutinib-treated CLL. Per the germline V gene, CDR1 is LNHDA and CDR2 is SQIVND (reference sequence). The CDR3 covers 18 residues. Trimming left V 2 bases short and J 5 bases short, with 24 bases between. The data were produced by immunoSEQ multiplex PCR, yet TCRdb's version contains in-frame clones alone and is incomplete. The top ten hold approximately 7.6% of the sample, which has some 150,000 clones, more than 70% seen once. Study-level results: There were differences in sampling times between sustained-remission and progressing patients.

Note on this clone: Antigen specificity is unknown.

The source was PBMCs, collected after 36 months of ibrutinib treatment. The receptor was derived from a human donor with chronic lymphocytic leukemia. V usage is TRBV19 and J usage is TRBJ1-1; D is uncertain. In nucleotides, the CDR3 is TGTGCCAGTAGTATAATTTTGCCAGGAATTACGTTTCGGACTGAAGCTTTCTTT. It translates to CASSIILPGITFRTEAFF.